Shown below are 9 T cell receptor beta chains from a single sample sequenced in a study of T cell responses to AZD1222 COVID-19 vaccine. Libraries were prepared by immunoSEQ multiplex PCR; TCRdb keeps only in-frame clonotypes and omits some of them. The sample gives about 74,000 clones, around 86% of which show up once; about 2.4% is in the top ten. The source was peripheral blood, collected on day 0 of AZD1222 vaccination. Receptors were obtained from an adult in good health.

The chain is built from TRBV10-3 and TRBJ2-3; TRBD1 matches 7 bases. V lost 4 bases, J lost 0 bases, and 4 bases stayed unmatched. Germline CDR1 and CDR2: ENHRY and SYGVKD. The CDR3 consists of 15 residues. As DNA, the CDR3 is TGTGCCATCAGTGGCCAGGGGGATAGCACAGATACGCAGTATTTT. As protein: CAISGQGDSTDTQYF.

V and J are TRBV7-9 and TRBJ2-7; TRBD2 matches 10 bases. Germline V lookup: CDR1 SEHNR, CDR2 FQNEAQ (reference sequence). Germline trimming cut 3 bases from V and 2 bases from J; bases unmatched to any gene: 4. The length of the CDR3 is 15 residues. CDR3 sequence reads: CASSLGLAGAYEQYF. In nucleotides, the CDR3 is TGTGCCAGCAGCTTGGGGCTAGCGGGAGCCTACGAGCAGTACTTC.

The chain employs TRBV18 and TRBJ1-5; weak D call: TRBD1 (6 bases). V was shortened by 0 bases and J by 2 bases, with 11 bases between the two germline ends. CDR1 and CDR2 (germline): KGHSH, LQKENI. The CDR3 consists of 16 residues. The CDR3 DNA reads as TGTGCCAGCTCACCACCGGGCAGGGGAGGCAATCAGCCCCAGCATTTT. Protein: CASSPPGRGGNQPQHF.

Details on this clone: Other nucleotide sequences from this sample produce the same CDR3. The V and J genes are TRBV3-1 (or the pseudogene TRBV3-2) and TRBJ1-5; D perhaps matches TRBD1 (6 bases). CDR3 length: 14 residues. Germline V lookup: CDR1 LGHDT, CDR2 YNNKEL (reference sequence). The V gene lost 3 bases and the J gene lost 1 base, with 7 bases spanning the gap. CDR3 nucleotide sequence: TGTGCCAGCAGCCACAGGGGAAGCAATCAGCCCCAGCATTTT. As protein: CASSHRGSNQPQHF.

The chain has TRBV5-6 and TRBJ2-7; 8 bases match TRBD1. Trimming at V came to 4 bases and at J to 1 base, leaving 4 bases not matched to a gene. Looked up from germline, CDR1 is SGHDT and CDR2 is YYEEEE. This CDR3 is built from 14 residues. The CDR3: CASSPGTGSYEQYF. DNA for the CDR3: TGTGCCAGCAGCCCCGGGACAGGTTCCTACGAGCAGTACTTC.

The chain couples TRBV3-1 (or the pseudogene TRBV3-2) to TRBJ2-2, with 7 bases identical to TRBD1. The ends lost 6 bases at V and 0 bases at J; junction bases unmatched: 4. CDR3 size: 15 residues. Germline CDR1 LGHDT, CDR2 YNNKEL (reference sequence). Here the CDR3 DNA reads TGTGCCAGCAGACTCACAGGGGCGAACACCGGGGAGCTGTTTTTT. Protein sequence: CASRLTGANTGELFF.

In the case of this clone: The germline gene is not matched at one end of the junction; a read error may be the cause. The chain recombines TRBV7-2 with TRBJ2-1; the match to TRBD2 covers 13 bases. Germline V CDR1 and CDR2: SGHTA, FQGNSA. The CDR3 is 12 residues long. The CDR3, as DNA: TGTGCCAGCAGAGGACTAGCGGGAGACGTAATCTTC. This encodes CASRGLAGDVIF.

The chain couples TRBV14 to TRBJ1-5, with D uncertain. Germline V gene sequence: CDR1 SGHDN, CDR2 FVKESK. Trimming cost V 5 bases and J 9 bases, with 14 bases left between them. The CDR3 covers 13 residues. CDR3 protein: CASSTTSRGPQHF. The CDR3 DNA reads as TGTGCCAGCAGCACCACCTCGCGAGGGCCCCAGCATTTT.

This chain links TRBV19 with TRBJ1-5; tentatively, D is TRBD1 (5 bases). This CDR3 is 16 amino acids long. V lost 3 bases to trimming and J lost 2 bases, with 14 bases between them. Germline V gene data show CDR1 as LNHDA and CDR2 as SQIVND (reference sequence). CDR3 loop: CASSIFGGDGNQPQHF. The CDR3 nucleotides are TGTGCCAGTAGTATTTTTGGGGGGGACGGCAATCAGCCCCAGCATTTT.